Shown below are 8 T cell receptor beta chains from a single sample sequenced in a study of blood T cell repertoires in COVID-19. Sequencing used immunoSEQ multiplex PCR; TCRdb keeps in-frame clones, though not all of them. The data hold roughly 280,000 clones, with around nine tenths observed a single time. Sequencing was done on a sample of peripheral blood. The receptors derive from a man aged 40-49 years with active or convalescent COVID-19.

This clone was seen more than once but under ten times. The gene calls are TRBV5-1 and TRBJ2-3; unclear D gene. Germline-derived CDR1 and CDR2 are SGHRS and YFSETQ. The CDR3 is 15 residues long. The germline V and J ends were trimmed by 4 bases and 3 bases, with 15 bases remaining between them. CDR3 coding DNA: TGCGCCAGCAGCCCCCCGAGGCAGAGTACAGATACGCAGTATTTT. Protein: CASSPPRQSTDTQYF.

The chain couples TRBV12-5 to TRBJ2-1; 10 nucleotides match TRBD2. CDR3 length equals 14 residues. Germline assignment: CDR1 LGHNT and CDR2 FRNRAP. The V segment lost 5 bases and the J segment 6 bases; nucleotides outside the gene matches: 4. The CDR3 DNA sequence: TGTGCTAGTGGTCAAGCTAGCGGGGGCAATGAGCAGTTCTTC. Encoded protein: CASGQASGGNEQFF.

The gene calls are TRBV24-1 and TRBJ2-3, with D unclear. V was trimmed by 5 bases and J by 4 bases, leaving 6 bases between them. The CDR3 spans 12 residues. Germline assignment: CDR1 KGHDR and CDR2 SFDVKD. The CDR3 sequence: CATSAEADTQYF. The CDR3 DNA reads TGTGCCACCAGTGCAGAGGCAGATACGCAGTATTTT.

The rearrangement links TRBV11-2 to TRBJ2-7; D is undetermined. Per germline, CDR1 SGHAT and CDR2 FQNNGV. The CDR3 runs to 13 residues. Trimming took 3 bases from V and 3 from J, leaving 9 bases between them. CDR3 sequence reads: CASSFVELYEQYF. The DNA for the CDR3 is TGTGCCAGCAGCTTTGTCGAACTCTACGAGCAGTACTTC.

V usage is TRBV7-2 and J usage is TRBJ2-1; 8 positions match TRBD1. Germline CDR1 and CDR2: SGHTA and FQGNSA. The CDR3 consists of 15 residues. V gave up 5 bases and J gave up 3 bases; unmatched junction bases: 6. CDR3 nucleotides: TGTGCCAGCAGCCCAGGACAGGGTAGCTACAATGAGCAGTTCTTC. The encoded protein is CASSPGQGSYNEQFF.

V gene TRBV6-5 combines with J gene TRBJ1-6; tentatively, D is TRBD1 (6 bases). Trimming removed 7 bases at V and 7 bases at J, with 17 bases between. CDR3 length: 15 amino acids. Per the germline V gene, CDR1 is MNHEY and CDR2 is SVGAGI. CDR3 nucleotides: TGTGCCAGCAAGGGGGTAGGGGCCGAGAATTCACCCCTCCACTTT. The encoded protein is CASKGVGAENSPLHF.

The rearrangement links TRBV7-3 to TRBJ2-1; 11 nucleotides match TRBD2. V shed 5 bases and J 3 bases; nucleotides not matched to a gene: 3. In germline, CDR1 is SGHTA, CDR2 FQGTGA. The CDR3 is 15 amino acids. The CDR3, as DNA: TGTGCCAGCAGCCTCCTAGCGGGGGGCTACAATGAGCAGTTCTTC. It yields the protein CASSLLAGGYNEQFF.

The chain combines TRBV5-4 with TRBJ2-2; tentatively, D is TRBD1 (5 bases). The germline V gene has CDR1 SGHNT and CDR2 YYREEE (reference sequence). Trimming took 4 bases from V and 4 from J, leaving 11 bases between them. The CDR3 totals 14 residues. CDR3 protein: CASSHRQSTGELFF. The CDR3 DNA reads TGTGCCAGCAGCCACCGACAGAGCACCGGGGAGCTGTTTTTT. Full variable domain (remainder filled in from reference TRBV5-4 and TRBJ2-2): ETGVTQSPTHLIKTRGQQVTLRCSSQSGHNTVSWYQQALGQGPQFIFQYYREEENGRGNFPPRFSGLQFPNYSSELNVNALELDDSALYLCASSHRQSTGELFFGEGSRLTVL.